These 18 T cell receptor beta chains were all obtained from the same sample, sequenced in a study of T-cell reconstitution after alpha-beta-depleted transplantation in children. The authors prepared the TCRbeta library with unique molecular identifiers. TCRdb recomputed calls from the PCR reads with MiXCR, one row per CDR3 protein. Among roughly 28,000 distinct CDR3 sequences listed, over 15% were seen once. Sequencing used PBMCs, mostly from graft donor cells, obtained 60 days after TCRalphabeta/CD19-depleted stem cell transplant. The receptors originated from a male patient aged 2 to 10 who had a stem cell transplant for acute lymphoblastic leukemia, so the T cells may come from the graft donor.

This clonotype appeared a few times. V and J are TRBV5-5 and TRBJ2-5, with D maybe TRBD1 (5 bases). From germline, CDR1 is SGHKS and CDR2 YYEKEE (reference sequence). The CDR3 loop spans 13 amino acids. Trimming stripped 1 base from V and 3 bases from J, with 7 bases between. CDR3 nucleotides: TGTGCCAGCAGCTTGCAGGGAAAAGAGACCCAGTACTTC. Protein sequence: CASSLQGKETQYF.

This clonotype was seen ten or more times. The chain recombines TRBV18 with TRBJ1-6, with D unclear. With 3 bases removed from V and 2 bases from J, the gap between germline ends came to 8 bases. Germline V gives CDR1 KGHSH, CDR2 LQKENI. CDR3 length equals 15 residues. CDR3 protein: CASSPSGPYNSPLHF. The CDR3 DNA sequence: TGTGCCAGCTCACCGTCCGGACCCTATAATTCACCCCTCCACTTT.

As for this clonotype: A read error is possible here, since a much larger clone lies one base away. V gene TRBV28 combines with J gene TRBJ1-6; D is unclear. V was clipped by 4 bases and J by 9 bases, with 4 bases between them. The CDR3 extends over 11 amino acids. Germline V gene data show CDR1 as MDHEN and CDR2 as SYDVKM. The CDR3 DNA sequence: TGTGCCAGCAGTTCCAGTTCACCCCTCCACTTT. As protein: CASSSSSPLHF. Supplemented by reference TRBV28 and TRBJ1-6, the full variable domain reads DVKVTQSSRYLVKRTGEKVFLECVQDMDHENMFWYRQDPGLGLRLIYFSYDVKMKEKGDIPEGYSVSREKKERFSLILESASTNQTSMYLCASSSSSPLHFGNGTRLTVT.

This clonotype was seen only a few times. The rearrangement links TRBV29-1 to TRBJ1-2, with 9 nucleotides matching TRBD1. The CDR3 length is 14 residues. Germline CDR1 is SQVTM and CDR2 is ANQGSEA. The ends lost 4 bases at V and 8 bases at J; junction bases unmatched: 11. The CDR3 reads CSVGDRDEEEGYTF. CDR3 bases: TGCAGCGTTGGGGACAGGGATGAAGAAGAAGGCTACACCTTC. The full variable domain, with the rest looked up from reference TRBV29-1 and TRBJ1-2, is SAVISQKPSRDICQRGTSLTIQCQVDSQVTMMFWYRQQPGQSLTLIATANQGSEATYESGFVIDKFPISRPNLTFSTLTVSNMSPEDSSIYLCSVGDRDEEEGYTFGSGTRLTVV.

This clonotype was seen repeatedly, ten times or more. The rearrangement uses TRBV7-8 and TRBJ2-5, with 13 bases matching TRBD2. The J segment lost 1 base and the V segment lost 1 base, leaving 3 bases of the junction unmatched. This CDR3 has 17 residues. Germline V lookup: CDR1 SGHVS, CDR2 FQNEAQ. The CDR3 DNA is TGTGCCAGCAGCTTAGAGGGACTAGCGGGGACCCAAGAGACCCAGTACTTC. Protein product: CASSLEGLAGTQETQYF.

In this sample, this clonotype turned up many times. The chain recombines TRBV5-6 with TRBJ2-2, with D uncertain. Trimming removed 1 base from V and 6 bases from J, with 4 bases in between. Germline V gene lookup returns CDR1 SGHDT and CDR2 YYEEEE. The length of the CDR3 is 12 residues. The CDR3 DNA sequence: TGTGCCAGCAGCTTGCCGGCCGGGGAGCTGTTTTTT. Protein sequence: CASSLPAGELFF.

This clonotype has at least ten counts. The V gene is TRBV5-1, the J gene TRBJ2-3; 7 bases align to TRBD2. CDR1 is SGHRS and CDR2 is YFSETQ in the germline V gene. This CDR3 contains 15 residues. V shed 0 bases and J 2 bases; nucleotides not matched to a gene: 3. CDR3 sequence reads: CASSLDGTNTDTQYF. The CDR3 bases are TGCGCCAGCAGCTTGGATGGGACTAACACAGATACGCAGTATTTT.

Relative to its sample, this clonotype is medium-sized. The genes are TRBV4-2 and TRBJ2-7; TRBD2 agrees at 10 bases. The germline V gene has CDR1 LGHNA and CDR2 YNFKEQ. This CDR3 contains 16 residues. V was clipped by 0 bases and J by 0 bases; unmatched bases: 2. CDR3 region: CASSQDPSGGSYEQYF. The CDR3 bases are TGTGCCAGCAGCCAAGATCCTAGCGGGGGCTCCTACGAGCAGTACTTC.

V gene TRBV4-2 combines with J gene TRBJ2-1; the D gene is possibly TRBD2 (5 bases). This CDR3 region has 17 residues. Looked up from germline, CDR1 is LGHNA and CDR2 is YNFKEQ. The germline V and J ends were trimmed by 0 bases and 3 bases, with 15 bases remaining between them. Written as DNA, the CDR3 is TGTGCCAGCAGCCAAGATGCTTTGGGTCGGGGCTACAATGAGCAGTTCTTC. Its protein product is CASSQDALGRGYNEQFF.

This clonotype was seen many times. The chain uses TRBV28 and TRBJ1-1; D possibly corresponds to TRBD1 (6 bases). Germline V gene sequence: CDR1 MDHEN, CDR2 SYDVKM. This CDR3 is built from 15 residues. V lost 2 bases and J 5 bases, leaving 15 bases between the germline ends. The CDR3 sequence: CASSLGGAVVTEAFF. The CDR3 bases are TGTGCCAGCAGTTTAGGGGGGGCGGTGGTAACTGAAGCTTTCTTT.

This clonotype has a count of ten or more. The chain recombines TRBV5-5 with TRBJ1-1; D not certain. With 1 base removed from V and 4 bases from J, the gap between germline ends came to 11 bases. The CDR3 is 14 residues long. The germline CDR1 and CDR2 sequences are SGHKS and YYEKEE (reference sequence). This chain's CDR3 is CASSLREFGTEAFF. DNA for the CDR3: TGTGCCAGCAGCTTGCGGGAATTTGGCACTGAAGCTTTCTTT.

This clonotype was seen a handful of times. J is TRBJ1-5 and V is TRBV28; D remains unclear. Trimming pared 8 bases from V and 0 bases from J, leaving 11 bases between. The germline V gene has CDR1 MDHEN and CDR2 SYDVKM. The CDR3 is made up of 14 amino acids. This chain's CDR3 is CASGRQNSNQPQHF. For the CDR3, the DNA is TGTGCCAGCGGCCGACAAAATAGCAATCAGCCCCAGCATTTT.

This clonotype was detected only a few times. The V call is TRBV29-1, the J call TRBJ2-7, with D tentatively TRBD1 or TRBD2 (5 bases each). Germline V gene sequence: CDR1 SQVTM, CDR2 ANQGSEA. The CDR3 consists of 11 residues. Trimming took off 1 base at V and 6 bases at J, with 7 bases between the two ends. The chain's CDR3 is CSVEGGSEQYF. CDR3 sequence (DNA): TGCAGCGTTGAAGGGGGGTCCGAGCAGTACTTC.

In this sample, this clonotype turned up many times. The chain joins TRBV20-1 to TRBJ2-7; 9 bases line up with TRBD1. This CDR3 contains 15 residues. Looked up from germline, CDR1 is DFQATT and CDR2 is SNEGSKA (reference sequence). V shed 0 bases and J 3 bases; nucleotides not matched to a gene: 6. The DNA of the CDR3 is TGCAGTGCTAGAGATCGCAAGGGACAGGGCTACGAGCAGTACTTC. Translating gives CSARDRKGQGYEQYF.

This clonotype was observed at least ten times. The CDR3 coding sequence is TGTGCCAGCAGCCCGAGGACAGCTGCTAGCACAGATACGCAGTATTTT. This encodes CASSPRTAASTDTQYF. The chain joins TRBV7-9 to TRBJ2-3; D is possibly TRBD1 (6 bases). Trimming took 5 bases from V and 0 from J, leaving 15 bases between them. Germline loops: CDR1 SEHNR, CDR2 FQNEAQ (reference sequence). This CDR3 has 16 amino acids.

The sample holds many counts of this clonotype. The chain carries TRBV20-1 and TRBJ1-3; tentatively, D is TRBD1 (6 bases). V was clipped by 0 bases and J by 5 bases, with 11 bases between them. The V gene's germline CDR1 is DFQATT and CDR2 SNEGSKA (reference sequence). This CDR3 is 14 amino acids long. As DNA, the CDR3 is TGCAGTGCTAGAGATCCAACAGGGCGAAACACCATATATTTT. Translating gives CSARDPTGRNTIYF.

The rearrangement links TRBV28 to TRBJ2-3; TRBD2 might be the D (6 bases). This CDR3 region has 15 residues. From germline, CDR1 is MDHEN and CDR2 SYDVKM. V was shortened by 6 bases and J by 3 bases, with 16 bases between the two germline ends. The CDR3 is CASRGTFGGTDTQYF. The CDR3 DNA reads TGTGCCAGCAGGGGGACGTTCGGAGGGACAGATACGCAGTATTTT.

This clonotype was observed a handful of times. The rearrangement links TRBV3-1 to TRBJ2-1; D is possibly TRBD1 (6 bases). Germline loops: CDR1 LGHDT, CDR2 YNNKEL (reference sequence). There are 16 residues in the CDR3. The germline V and J ends were trimmed by 2 bases and 4 bases, with 15 bases remaining between them. CDR3 residues: CASSQFSAGEYNEQFF. In nucleotides, the CDR3 is TGTGCCAGCAGCCAATTCTCGGCAGGGGAATACAATGAGCAGTTCTTC.